The 12 T cell receptor beta chains below all came from one sample that was sequenced in a study of identical twins. TCRdb reprocessed the 5' RACE reads with MiXCR, giving one entry per CDR3 protein. This repertoire shows 500,000 to 650,000 distinct CDR3 sequences, around 7.5% found once; its top ten account for roughly 1.6%. Separately, the same data were catalogued under a study of yellow fever vaccine responses in identical twins.

The sample was PBMCs. Source of these receptors: a woman younger than 35 in good health.

At least ten counts were recorded for this clonotype. This rearrangement joins TRBV11-2 to TRBJ1-6; D is perhaps TRBD1 (6 bases). CDR1 is SGHAT and CDR2 is FQNNGV in the germline V gene. This CDR3 has 19 residues. Trimming removed 2 bases from V and 0 bases from J, with 17 bases in between. The chain's CDR3 is CASSLTSQGPLSYNSPLHF. The CDR3 region has the DNA TGTGCCAGCAGCTTAACATCACAGGGCCCCCTCTCCTATAATTCACCCCTCCACTTT.

This clonotype was seen repeatedly, ten times or more. The chain has TRBV29-1 and TRBJ2-1, with D perhaps matching TRBD2 (7 bases). Germline V gene data show CDR1 as SQVTM and CDR2 as ANQGSEA. The CDR3 is made up of 14 amino acids. Trimming shortened V by 5 bases and J by 2 bases, and 13 bases separated the two germline ends. In DNA form, the CDR3 reads TGCAGCGTTTCCGGGGGGCATCCCTACAATGAGCAGTTCTTC. Translated: CSVSGGHPYNEQFF.

In its sample, this clonotype was seen a few times. The chain couples TRBV10-2 to TRBJ2-3, with 11 bases lining up with TRBD2. The CDR3 is 17 residues long. Trimming took 7 bases from V and 6 from J; bases not matched to a gene: 15. Germline lookup yields CDR1 WSHSY and CDR2 SAAADI. Written as DNA, the CDR3 is TGCGCCAGCACGCACCCTAAGGGGGGACTAGCGGTCGATACGCAGTATTTT. Translation gives CASTHPKGGLAVDTQYF.

This clonotype was seen a handful of times. V usage is TRBV5-1 and J usage is TRBJ2-2; 8 bases agree with TRBD1. The junction had 7 bases not matched to a gene; V was cut back by 2 bases and J by 4 bases. Germline V gene sequence: CDR1 SGHRS, CDR2 YFSETQ. This CDR3 is built from 16 residues. CDR3 loop: CASSFMAGGTTGELFF. The DNA of the CDR3 is TGCGCCAGCAGCTTTATGGCAGGGGGCACCACCGGGGAGCTGTTTTTT.

This rearrangement joins TRBV5-1 to TRBJ2-4; D may be TRBD2 (6 bases). With 8 bases removed from V and 1 base from J, the gap between germline ends came to 13 bases. Germline V gene sequence: CDR1 SGHRS, CDR2 YFSETQ. The CDR3 is 14 amino acids. This CDR3 reads CASRPGEAKNIQYF. CDR3 nucleotide sequence: TGCGCCAGTAGACCGGGAGAGGCCAAAAACATTCAGTACTTC.

Many counts were recorded for this clonotype. V gene TRBV9 combines with J gene TRBJ1-1, with D tentatively TRBD1 (6 bases). The CDR3 is made up of 14 amino acids. The germline V gene encodes CDR1 SGDLS and CDR2 YYNGEE. V dropped 4 bases and J dropped 1 base, with 11 bases sitting between them. The CDR3 DNA is TGTGCCAGCAGCCCATCGACAGGGAACACTGAAGCTTTCTTT. Protein sequence: CASSPSTGNTEAFF.

Concerning this clonotype itself: A read error may produce the germline difference seen at one junction end. The V and J genes are TRBV6-1 and TRBJ2-5; 7 positions match TRBD1. The CDR3 runs to 15 residues. The germline gives CDR1 MNHNS, CDR2 SASEGT. In DNA form, the CDR3 reads TGTGCCAGCAGTAAAGCGGACAGGCAAAAAGAGACCCAGTACTTC. Residues: CASSKADRQKETQYF.

There are a few counts of this clonotype. The rearrangement joins TRBV6-5 to TRBJ2-3; D gene unclear. The V gene's germline CDR1 is MNHEY and CDR2 SVGAGI. The CDR3 runs to 15 residues. Trimming cost V 3 bases and J 1 base, with 11 bases left between them. The CDR3 loop is CASSYIDTRTDTQYF. DNA for the CDR3: TGTGCCAGCAGTTATATCGATACCCGCACAGATACGCAGTATTTT.

The chain recombines TRBV5-1 with TRBJ2-1; D may be TRBD1 (6 bases). The CDR3 has 15 residues. Trimming shortened V by 6 bases and J by 2 bases, and 15 bases separated the two germline ends. The germline CDR1 and CDR2 sequences are SGHRS and YFSETQ. The CDR3 DNA sequence: TGCGCCAGCACCAAGGGGGATTCAACCTACAATGAGCAGTTCTTC. It is translated as CASTKGDSTYNEQFF. The full variable domain, in which reference TRBV5-1 and TRBJ2-1 provide the parts outside the CDR3, is KAGVTQTPRYLIKTRGQQVTLSCSPISGHRSVSWYQQTPGQGLQFLFEYFSETQRNKGNFPGRFSGRQFSNSRSEMNVSTLELGDSALYLCASTKGDSTYNEQFFGPGTRLTVL.

This clonotype appeared a few times. V usage is TRBV4-1 and J usage is TRBJ2-2; a possible D gene is TRBD2 (5 bases). V was shortened by 4 bases and J by 10 bases, with 22 bases between the two germline ends. CDR3 size: 16 residues. Per germline, CDR1 MGHRA and CDR2 YSYEKL. CDR3 in DNA: TGCGCCAGCAGCCCGAAGGTGTCTCCCGGACTTGAGGAGCTGTTTTTT. This sequence encodes CASSPKVSPGLEELFF.

This clonotype was found many times. The chain combines TRBV12-3 or TRBV12-4 with TRBJ1-6, with no clear D. The CDR3 contains 14 residues. The V end was cut by 6 bases, the J end by 10 bases, with 16 bases between. The CDR3 is CASSPQTGESPLHF. The CDR3 nucleotides read TGTGCCAGCAGCCCCCAGACCGGGGAGTCACCCCTCCACTTT.

This clonotype was detected ten times or more. The rearrangement uses TRBV12-3 or TRBV12-4 and TRBJ1-5; tentatively, D is TRBD1 (5 bases). The CDR3 has 15 amino acids. The ends were cut back, 2 bases at V and 1 base at J, with 9 bases in the middle. In DNA form, the CDR3 reads TGTGCCAGCAGTTTAAGGGACGGAAGCAATCAGCCCCAGCATTTT. Residues: CASSLRDGSNQPQHF.